The next 8 T cell receptor beta chains were all read from a single sample in a study of blood T cell repertoires in COVID-19. Assay: immunoSEQ multiplex PCR; the TCRdb copy retains only in-frame clones and omits some. The sample holds more than 45,000 clones; around 81% are singletons and the top ten take approximately 4.9%. The material sequenced was peripheral blood. Every receptor here comes from a human donor in a cohort sampled during active COVID-19.

J is TRBJ1-1 and V is TRBV5-1, with 11 positions matching TRBD1. J gave up 4 bases and V 1 base, and 9 bases lay outside the gene matches. The CDR3 is 17 residues long. Germline lookup yields CDR1 SGHRS and CDR2 YFSETQ. The CDR3 bases are TGCGCCAGCAGCTTGAGGACAGGGGGCTACAGCGGCACTGAAGCTTTCTTT. Protein sequence: CASSLRTGGYSGTEAFF.

CDR3 loop: CASSNHSQGPYEQYF. Written as DNA, the CDR3 is TGTGCCAGCAGCAATCATTCACAGGGACCCTACGAGCAGTACTTC. This chain uses TRBV21-1 with TRBJ2-7; the table assigns TRBD1, which was not confirmed against the DNA. TRBV21-1 is described as a pseudogene. The CDR3 length is 15 residues.

This chain uses TRBV28 with TRBJ2-7; TRBD1 might be the D (5 bases). The V and J ends lost 3 bases and 6 bases respectively, with 15 bases between them. This CDR3 has 14 residues. CDR1 is MDHEN, CDR2 SYDVKM, per germline. CDR3 nucleotide sequence: TGTGCCAGCAGTTTTACTTCTAGACAGCTCGAGCAGTACTTC. This gives the protein CASSFTSRQLEQYF. Combining the CDR3 with reference TRBV28 and TRBJ2-7 gives the whole variable domain DVKVTQSSRYLVKRTGEKVFLECVQDMDHENMFWYRQDPGLGLRLIYFSYDVKMKEKGDIPEGYSVSREKKERFSLILESASTNQTSMYLCASSFTSRQLEQYFGPGTRLTVT.

This clone was recorded once. The chain recombines TRBV6-6 with TRBJ1-5; TRBD1 agrees at 11 bases. Trimming cost V 5 bases and J 6 bases; bases outside gene matches: 9. Germline CDR1 is MNHNY and CDR2 is SVGAGI (reference sequence). The CDR3 is made up of 16 amino acids. The CDR3 nucleotides are TGTGCCAGCAGTCCGCCGGACAGGGGGCTGAGTCAGCCCCAGCATTTT. Protein product: CASSPPDRGLSQPQHF.

Points on this clone: A junction boundary mismatches the germline segment, possibly from a read error. The rearrangement links TRBV11-2 to TRBJ1-5; no firm D call. There are 13 residues in the CDR3. Germline-derived CDR1 and CDR2 are SGHAT and FQNNGV. The CDR3 loop reads CASSYSFGQPQRF. Written as DNA, the CDR3 is TGTGCCAGCAGCTATTCTTTTGGTCAGCCCCAGCGTTTT.

The chain combines TRBV7-2 with TRBJ2-1; D might be TRBD1 (6 bases). Germline V gene lookup returns CDR1 SGHTA and CDR2 FQGNSA. This CDR3 contains 15 residues. The V end was cut by 4 bases, the J end by 0 bases, with 10 bases between. CDR3 loop: CASSSTGSSYNEQFF. CDR3 coding DNA: TGTGCCAGCAGCTCCACAGGGAGCTCCTACAATGAGCAGTTCTTC.

The sample holds one count of this clone. The V and J genes are TRBV2 and TRBJ2-7, with 10 bases fitting TRBD2. The V gene's germline CDR1 is SNHLY and CDR2 FYNNEI. V was clipped by 6 bases and J by 0 bases; unmatched bases: 2. This CDR3 has 14 residues. The CDR3 DNA follows: TGTGCCAGCAGCGCTAGCGGGGGCTCCTACGAGCAGTACTTC. This codes for CASSASGGSYEQYF. Combining the CDR3 with reference TRBV2 and TRBJ2-7 gives the whole variable domain EPEVTQTPSHQVTQMGQEVILRCVPISNHLYFYWYRQILGQKVEFLVSFYNNEISEKSEIFDDQFSVERPDGSNFTLKIRSTKLEDSAMYFCASSASGGSYEQYFGPGTRLTVT.

This chain links TRBV6-5 with TRBJ1-4; a weak D match, TRBD1 (5 bases). With 2 bases removed from V and 8 bases from J, the gap between germline ends came to 12 bases. This CDR3 comprises 14 residues. Germline V gene sequence: CDR1 MNHEY, CDR2 SVGAGI. CDR3 loop: CASSYGAGYEKLFF. The CDR3 DNA follows: TGTGCCAGCAGTTACGGGGCAGGGTACGAAAAACTGTTTTTT.